The source of this T cell receptor beta chain is a study of T cells after yellow fever vaccination. The CDR3 contains 17 residues. The ends were cut back, 3 bases at V and 3 bases at J, with 17 bases in the middle. Per the germline V gene, CDR1 is SGHTA and CDR2 is FQGNSA. In this sample, this clonotype turned up many times. Its antigen is undetermined. The TCR cDNA carried a universal primer site and UMIs from 5'RACE template switching. TCRdb re-called the 5' RACE reads through MiXCR, storing one row per CDR3 protein. The sample has roughly 310,000 distinct CDR3 sequences, around 3.6% seen once. Study-wide findings and caveats: Post-booster samples contained most primary-vaccination clones (approximately 95% CD4, around 89% CD8). Clonotypes found in both CD4 and CD8 compartments made up a small share. FACS-sorted repertoires could harbor abundant contaminating bulk-population clonotypes.

This chain connects TRBV7-2 to TRBJ2-2, with D perhaps given as TRBD1 or TRBD2 (5 bases each). The sequencing used PBMCs, collected on the day of the yellow fever booster vaccination. The origin of this receptor is a man aged 18 to 30 who received the YFV17D yellow fever vaccine. The CDR3 loop is CASSFPSRGPDTGELFF. CDR3 in DNA: TGTGCCAGCAGCTTCCCTAGCCGGGGCCCGGACACCGGGGAGCTGTTTTTT.